Following are 21 T cell receptor beta chains from one sample sequenced in a study of T cells after yellow fever vaccination. TCRdb itself ran the 5' RACE reads through MiXCR, one entry per CDR3 protein. This table holds just under 600,000 distinct CDR3 sequences, approximately 13% found once. The input for sequencing was PBMCs, taken on the day of the yellow fever booster vaccination. The receptors here all came from a man aged 30-40 years who received the YFV17D yellow fever vaccine.

This clonotype was seen a few times. The rearrangement joins TRBV7-2 to TRBJ1-5; D is undetermined. Trimming pared 5 bases from V and 5 bases from J, leaving 10 bases between. CDR1 is SGHTA and CDR2 is FQGNSA in the germline V gene. This CDR3 has 13 residues. The CDR3 DNA reads TGTGCCAGCAGCAAGGTAATGGATCAGCCCCAGCATTTT. It yields the protein CASSKVMDQPQHF. The full variable domain, with the rest looked up from reference TRBV7-2 and TRBJ1-5, is GAGVSQSPSNKVTEKGKDVELRCDPISGHTALYWYRQSLGQGLEFLIYFQGNSAPDKSGLPSDRFSAERTGGSVSTLTIQRTQQEDSAVYLCASSKVMDQPQHFGDGTRLSIL.

The chain is built from TRBV29-1 and TRBJ2-3; D is perhaps TRBD2 (6 bases). V was shortened by 3 bases and J by 4 bases, with 8 bases between the two germline ends. The length of the CDR3 is 12 residues. Germline CDR1 reads SQVTM; CDR2 reads ANQGSEA. The DNA of the CDR3 is TGCAGCGTTGAGCGGGGATCAGATACGCAGTATTTT. This sequence encodes CSVERGSDTQYF.

This clonotype was picked up a small number of times. This chain links TRBV3-1 with TRBJ2-5, with D unresolved. The CDR3 is 14 residues long. Germline CDR1 reads LGHDT; CDR2 reads YNNKEL (reference sequence). Trimming took 0 bases from V and 4 from J, leaving 9 bases between them. Written as DNA, the CDR3 is TGTGCCAGCAGCCAAGATAGATGGGGAGAGACCCAGTACTTC. Residues: CASSQDRWGETQYF.

This clonotype has a handful of counts. The chain recombines TRBV11-2 with TRBJ1-6; D is perhaps TRBD1 (6 bases). The V gene's germline CDR1 is SGHAT and CDR2 FQNNGV. This CDR3 contains 15 residues. Trimming stripped 4 bases from V and 4 bases from J, with 11 bases between. In nucleotides, the CDR3 is TGTGCCAGCAGCTCCGACAGGAGGTATAATTCACCCCTCCACTTT. Translation: CASSSDRRYNSPLHF.

This clonotype was observed at least ten times. The rearrangement joins TRBV5-1 to TRBJ2-7, with D perhaps matching TRBD2 (6 bases). Germline V gives CDR1 SGHRS, CDR2 YFSETQ. The CDR3 sequence is 14 residues long. Trimming stripped 3 bases from V and 0 bases from J, with 10 bases between. The CDR3 DNA reads as TGCGCCAGCAGCTCGGACTACAACTCCTACGAGCAGTACTTC. Encoded protein: CASSSDYNSYEQYF.

The chain recombines TRBV5-1 with TRBJ2-6; a possible D gene is TRBD2 (5 bases). Trimming shortened V by 0 bases and J by 2 bases, and 6 bases separated the two germline ends. Germline V lookup: CDR1 SGHRS, CDR2 YFSETQ. This CDR3 spans 15 amino acids. The CDR3 sequence is CASSLDGTGANVLTF. CDR3 nucleotide sequence: TGCGCCAGCAGCTTGGACGGGACTGGGGCCAACGTCCTGACTTTC.

This clonotype was observed a few times. This chain joins TRBV12-3 or TRBV12-4 and TRBJ1-5, with D maybe TRBD1 (5 bases). The CDR3 totals 12 residues. Between the trimmed V and J ends, which lost 6 bases and 8 bases, there was a span of 11 bases. In nucleotides, the CDR3 is TGTGCCAGCAGCGAGGGGATGGAGCCCCAGCATTTT. It specifies CASSEGMEPQHF.

The chain uses TRBV20-1 and TRBJ1-2, with TRBD1 as a possible D gene (5 bases). V gave up 3 bases and J gave up 6 bases, with 11 bases separating them. There are 12 residues in the CDR3. The V gene's germline CDR1 is DFQATT and CDR2 SNEGSKA (reference sequence). Here the CDR3 reads CSASAGYDGYTF. Written as DNA, the CDR3 is TGCAGTGCTAGTGCAGGGTACGATGGCTACACCTTC.

This chain uses TRBV5-1 with TRBJ2-2, with 8 nucleotides matching TRBD1. This CDR3 is 15 amino acids long. Germline trimming cut 4 bases from V and 6 bases from J; bases unmatched to any gene: 8. Germline assignment: CDR1 SGHRS and CDR2 YFSETQ. The CDR3 loop is CASSGTGVPPGELFF. CDR3 coding DNA: TGCGCCAGCAGCGGGACAGGAGTCCCCCCCGGGGAGCTGTTTTTT.

This clonotype was observed at least ten times. The chain employs TRBV30 and TRBJ2-1; D gene ambiguous. The germline V gene encodes CDR1 GTSNPN and CDR2 SVGIG (reference sequence). Trimming pared 3 bases from V and 5 bases from J, leaving 17 bases between. CDR3 length: 15 residues. As DNA, the CDR3 is TGTGCCTGGAGAGCGAGCTCCCATACTAACAATGAGCAGTTCTTC. It translates to CAWRASSHTNNEQFF.

The genes are TRBV12-3 or TRBV12-4 and TRBJ1-1; D unresolved. The CDR3 sequence is 16 residues long. V lost 5 bases to trimming and J lost 1 base, with 17 bases between them. The CDR3 DNA reads TGTGCCAGCAGTCGCCTGGGCGGGAAAGGGAACACTGAAGCTTTCTTT. This translates into CASSRLGGKGNTEAFF.

This clonotype was detected a few times. The chain links TRBV18 to TRBJ2-1; the D is unclear. V was trimmed by 3 bases and J by 2 bases, leaving 8 bases between them. Germline V gene data show CDR1 as KGHSH and CDR2 as LQKENI. CDR3 length equals 14 residues. In DNA form, the CDR3 reads TGTGCCAGCTCACCTGGGCGGACCTACAATGAGCAGTTCTTC. Translating gives CASSPGRTYNEQFF.

This clonotype was seen a handful of times. V and J are TRBV25-1 and TRBJ2-1; a weak D match, TRBD2 (5 bases). Trimming stripped 4 bases from V and 2 bases from J, with 12 bases between. Germline lookup yields CDR1 MGHDK and CDR2 SYGVNS. The length of the CDR3 is 15 residues. CDR3 protein: CASSGGAAAYNEQFF. The CDR3 DNA is TGTGCCAGCAGTGGTGGCGCAGCGGCCTACAATGAGCAGTTCTTC.

This clonotype was found a few times. The V gene is TRBV20-1, the J gene TRBJ1-1; 7 nucleotides agree with TRBD1. J gave up 0 bases and V 7 bases, and 5 bases lay outside the gene matches. This CDR3 contains 13 residues. In germline, CDR1 is DFQATT, CDR2 SNEGSKA (reference sequence). CDR3: CSVMGQLNTEAFF. CDR3 in DNA: TGCAGTGTCATGGGACAGCTGAACACTGAAGCTTTCTTT.

The table lists this clonotype with many counts. This chain joins TRBV5-1 and TRBJ2-2; 10 bases line up with TRBD1. Germline CDR1 reads SGHRS; CDR2 reads YFSETQ. V lost 2 bases to trimming and J lost 6 bases; unmatched junction nucleotides: 7. CDR3 size: 16 residues. The CDR3: CASSLWDRGAAGELFF. CDR3 DNA sequence: TGCGCCAGCAGCTTATGGGACAGGGGAGCCGCCGGGGAGCTGTTTTTT.

V gene TRBV20-1 combines with J gene TRBJ2-3; TRBD2 agrees at 8 bases. CDR3 length: 14 residues. Germline loops: CDR1 DFQATT, CDR2 SNEGSKA (reference sequence). J was trimmed by 2 bases and V by 2 bases; bases with no gene match: 3. The CDR3 sequence is CSARKGLVTDTQYF. The CDR3 coding sequence is TGCAGTGCTAGAAAGGGACTAGTCACAGATACGCAGTATTTT.

A few counts support this clonotype. The chain employs TRBV25-1 and TRBJ2-7; no clear D. CDR1 is MGHDK, CDR2 SYGVNS, per germline. The V gene lost 4 bases and the J gene lost 0 bases, with 22 bases spanning the gap. The CDR3 runs 18 residues. The CDR3 coding sequence is TGTGCCAGCAGTGCACGACGTGGTCTGAACCTGAGCTCCTACGAGCAGTACTTC. As protein: CASSARRGLNLSSYEQYF.

This sequence joins TRBV12-3 or TRBV12-4 and TRBJ2-2; TRBD2 is a possible D gene (7 bases). This CDR3 region has 15 residues. V lost 5 bases to trimming and J lost 4 bases, with 14 bases between them. Here the CDR3 reads CASSDGGQGTGELFF. The DNA of the CDR3 is TGTGCCAGCAGTGACGGGGGGCAGGGCACCGGGGAGCTGTTTTTT.

This clonotype was counted a few times. V gene TRBV13 combines with J gene TRBJ2-2, with D possibly TRBD2 on 6 matching bases. V dropped 3 bases and J dropped 7 bases, with 9 bases sitting between them. This CDR3 spans 13 amino acids. Germline values: CDR1 PRHDT, CDR2 FYEKMQ (reference sequence). As DNA, the CDR3 is TGTGCCAGCAGCTTGCGGACTATCGGGGAGCTGTTTTTT. This sequence encodes CASSLRTIGELFF.

This clonotype came up a few times. CDR3 nucleotide sequence: TGCGCCAGCAGCATAGGACAGGGGAGCACAGATACGCAGTATTTT. It specifies CASSIGQGSTDTQYF. The chain joins TRBV5-1 to TRBJ2-3, with 9 bases aligning to TRBD1. V was clipped by 4 bases and J by 0 bases; unmatched bases: 3. The germline V gene encodes CDR1 SGHRS and CDR2 YFSETQ. The CDR3 sequence is 15 residues long.

This clonotype turned up a few times. The CDR3, as DNA: TGTGCCAGCAGCCTGGGACTTACCACAGATACGCAGTATTTT. Translated, it gives CASSLGLTTDTQYF. The V and J genes are TRBV7-2 and TRBJ2-3, with D maybe TRBD2 (6 bases). The CDR3 has 14 amino acids. Germline V gene data show CDR1 as SGHTA and CDR2 as FQGNSA. The V gene lost 5 bases and the J gene lost 2 bases, with 11 bases spanning the gap.